One sample yielded the 30 T cell receptor beta chains listed below, sequenced in a study of cytomegalovirus exposure and HLA in healthy donors. PCR employed 60 Vbeta and 13 Jbeta primers. Only in-frame clones appear in the TCRdb table, and some are missing; sequencing was by immunoSEQ multiplex PCR. The sample lists roughly 200,000 clones; 75% to 90% were seen once. Sequenced input: PBMCs. These receptors came from a boy aged 5-17 years in good health and CMV-seronegative.

The chain joins TRBV9 to TRBJ1-1; 9 bases match TRBD1. With V trimmed by 5 bases and J by 6 bases, 14 bases remained unmatched. This CDR3 has 16 residues. The germline gives CDR1 SGDLS, CDR2 YYNGEE. CDR3 nucleotides: TGTGCCAGCAGTGCGAATCCGGGACAGGGTTTGGCTGAAGCTTTCTTT. Encoded protein: CASSANPGQGLAEAFF.

The CDR3 coding sequence is TGCAGCGTTGAGGAGGCTAGCACAGATACGCAGTATTTT. This gives the protein CSVEEASTDTQYF. The V gene is TRBV29-1, the J gene TRBJ2-3; tentative D call: TRBD2 (5 bases). Germline CDR1 is SQVTM and CDR2 is ANQGSEA. This CDR3 has 13 residues. Deletions cut 3 bases from V and 0 bases from J, with 7 bases between.

The chain is built from TRBV19 and TRBJ2-7; the match to TRBD2 covers 10 bases. This CDR3 is built from 14 residues. V shed 5 bases, J shed 5 bases, and the junction held 6 bases outside the gene matches. From germline, CDR1 is LNHDA and CDR2 SQIVND (reference sequence). The CDR3 nucleotides are TGTGCCAGTAGTGTTAGCGGGAGGATGAACGAGCAGTACTTC. Translating it yields CASSVSGRMNEQYF.

The chain couples TRBV13 to TRBJ1-6; 10 bases are shared with TRBD1. V was pared by 5 bases and J by 9 bases, with 7 bases of the junction left unmatched. The germline CDR1 and CDR2 sequences are PRHDT and FYEKMQ (reference sequence). The CDR3 totals 15 residues. In DNA form, the CDR3 reads TGTGCCAGCAGCGCGCGGGACAGGGGCGGTTCACCCCTCCACTTT. Protein: CASSARDRGGSPLHF. Filled out from reference TRBV13 and TRBJ1-6, the complete variable domain reads AAGVIQSPRHLIKEKRETATLKCYPIPRHDTVYWYQQGPGQDPQFLISFYEKMQSDKGSIPDRFSAQQFSDYHSELNMSSLELGDSALYFCASSARDRGGSPLHFGNGTRLTVT.

The chain joins TRBV4-2 to TRBJ2-7; 14 bases match TRBD2. This CDR3 has 16 amino acids. The V and J ends lost 0 bases and 4 bases, in that order; junction bases with no gene match: 2. The germline V gene encodes CDR1 LGHNA and CDR2 YNFKEQ. The CDR3 loop reads CASSQEGLAGEYEQYF. In DNA, the CDR3 is TGTGCCAGCAGCCAAGAGGGACTAGCGGGAGAGTACGAGCAGTACTTC.

This clone appeared a few times. This rearrangement joins TRBV29-1 to TRBJ2-2; D might be TRBD1 (5 bases). CDR3 length: 13 residues. Per germline, CDR1 SQVTM and CDR2 ANQGSEA. V was shortened by 7 bases and J by 6 bases, with 15 bases between the two germline ends. CDR3 sequence reads: CSATVAGPGELFF. The CDR3 coding sequence is TGCAGCGCTACTGTTGCAGGGCCCGGGGAGCTGTTTTTT.

This clone was counted between two and nine times. This chain connects TRBV30 to TRBJ2-1, with 9 bases lining up with TRBD1. The CDR3 totals 16 residues. J lost 6 bases, V lost 4 bases, and 13 bases had no gene match. In germline, CDR1 is GTSNPN, CDR2 SVGIG (reference sequence). CDR3 sequence reads: CAWTITRDRARNEQFF. DNA of the CDR3: TGTGCCTGGACTATTACCCGGGACAGGGCCCGCAATGAGCAGTTCTTC.

This clone was observed once. The chain recombines TRBV6-1 with TRBJ1-5; 7 nucleotides align to TRBD1. The CDR3 has 15 residues. Germline CDR1 reads MNHNS; CDR2 reads SASEGT. Trimming cost V 7 bases and J 2 bases; bases outside gene matches: 8. The CDR3 protein is CASIPGTDRNQPQHF. The CDR3 bases are TGTGCCAGCATCCCGGGGACAGATCGCAATCAGCCCCAGCATTTT.

The chain recombines TRBV9 with TRBJ1-1; D ambiguous. Trimming left V 1 base short and J 3 bases short, with 7 bases between. The germline V gene has CDR1 SGDLS and CDR2 YYNGEE. CDR3 length: 13 residues. CDR3 bases: TGTGCCAGCAGCGTAACTGGTTACACTGAAGCTTTCTTT. It yields the protein CASSVTGYTEAFF.

The V and J genes are TRBV13 and TRBJ2-7; 9 bases are shared with TRBD2. Germline V CDR1 and CDR2: PRHDT, FYEKMQ (reference sequence). This CDR3 contains 14 residues. The trim removed 6 bases at V and 1 base at J, leaving 4 bases unmatched. CDR3 sequence: CASRPGLASYEQYF. The CDR3 nucleotides read TGTGCCAGCAGGCCGGGACTAGCTTCCTACGAGCAGTACTTC.

The rearrangement uses TRBV18 and TRBJ2-3, with 11 bases that match TRBD2. CDR3 length equals 16 residues. CDR1 is KGHSH, CDR2 LQKENI, per germline. Germline trimming cut 5 bases from V and 0 bases from J; bases unmatched to any gene: 4. CDR3 region: CASSLLAGASTDTQYF. CDR3 in DNA: TGTGCCAGCTCATTACTAGCGGGAGCCAGCACAGATACGCAGTATTTT.

The V gene is TRBV29-1, the J gene TRBJ2-1; 10 bases fit TRBD1. The length of the CDR3 is 15 residues. CDR1 and CDR2 from the germline V gene are SQVTM and ANQGSEA. The V segment lost 4 bases and the J segment 7 bases; nucleotides outside the gene matches: 10. CDR3 sequence (DNA): TGCAGCGTTGGACCGGGACAGGGGTTTAAGAATGAGCAGTTCTTC. Protein sequence: CSVGPGQGFKNEQFF.

The chain carries TRBV6-6 and TRBJ1-5; D perhaps matches TRBD1 (5 bases). Germline CDR1 MNHNY, CDR2 SVGAGI (reference sequence). This CDR3 has 16 residues. Trimming removed 4 bases at V and 2 bases at J, with 15 bases between. CDR3 protein: CASSLRVSGGNQPQHF. The CDR3 coding sequence is TGTGCCAGCAGTTTACGGGTGTCGGGGGGCAATCAGCCCCAGCATTTT.

This clone occurred once. Germline and junction disagree at one end, which may indicate a read error. The chain links TRBV12-5 to TRBJ2-7; no definite D call. The length of the CDR3 is 13 residues. The germline gives CDR1 LGHNT, CDR2 FRNRAP. The CDR3 DNA follows: TGTGCTAGTGGCCTGGGCCCGTTCTACCAGCAGTACTTC. This encodes CASGLGPFYQQYF.

The genes are TRBV7-9 and TRBJ1-1; D uncertain. Germline CDR1 reads SEHNR; CDR2 reads FQNEAQ (reference sequence). The CDR3 covers 15 residues. Deletions cut 0 bases from V and 3 bases from J, with 11 bases between. The CDR3 DNA reads TGTGCCAGCAGCTTAGCCGCGGATTGGGACACTGAAGCTTTCTTT. Its protein is CASSLAADWDTEAFF. Using reference TRBV7-9 and TRBJ1-1 for the parts outside the CDR3, the full variable domain is DTGVSQNPRHKITKRGQNVTFRCDPISEHNRLYWYRQTLGQGPEFLTYFQNEAQLEKSRLLSDRFSAERPKGSFSTLEIQRTEQGDSAMYLCASSLAADWDTEAFFGQGTRLTVV.

The CDR3 here is CAWTRDSYNEQFF. CDR3 nucleotides: TGTGCCTGGACTCGGGATTCCTACAATGAGCAGTTCTTC. The J gene is TRBJ2-1, the V gene TRBV30; TRBD2 might be the D (5 bases). This CDR3 comprises 13 residues. From germline, CDR1 is GTSNPN and CDR2 SVGIG (reference sequence). V dropped 4 bases and J dropped 1 base, with 8 bases sitting between them.

The chain links TRBV5-1 to TRBJ1-6, with unresolved D. V lost 6 bases and J 7 bases, leaving 14 bases between the germline ends. This CDR3 comprises 14 residues. Looked up from germline, CDR1 is SGHRS and CDR2 is YFSETQ. In DNA, the CDR3 is TGCGCCAGCAAAGAGGGTTTGCGGAATTCACCCCTCCACTTT. This sequence encodes CASKEGLRNSPLHF.

This rearrangement joins TRBV6-1 to TRBJ2-5; 8 bases are shared with TRBD1. V dropped 6 bases and J dropped 9; count of bases not matched to a gene: 9. There are 13 residues in the CDR3. CDR1 is MNHNS and CDR2 is SASEGT in the germline V gene. The CDR3 bases are TGTGCCAGCAGCCAGACAGGGGTAAGGCCCCAGTACTTC. Its protein is CASSQTGVRPQYF.

The chain uses TRBV19 and TRBJ2-5; 7 bases align to TRBD1. Germline V gives CDR1 LNHDA, CDR2 SQIVND (reference sequence). This CDR3 contains 14 residues. After removal of 5 bases from V and 2 bases from J, the junction contained 5 bases not matched to a gene. The CDR3, as DNA: TGTGCCAGTAGTCCTATCAGGGGGCAAGAGACCCAGTACTTC. Translation: CASSPIRGQETQYF.

The V and J genes are TRBV6-1 and TRBJ1-1; no reliable D call. Germline lookup yields CDR1 MNHNS and CDR2 SASEGT. Trimming took off 4 bases at V and 4 bases at J, with 10 bases between the two ends. There are 13 residues in the CDR3. The CDR3 DNA is TGTGCCAGCAGTGCGGAGGCGACCACTGAAGCTTTCTTT. Its translation is CASSAEATTEAFF.

This clone occurred once. Germline and junction disagree at one end, which may indicate a read error. Other DNA sequences from this sample encode an identical CDR3 as well. V usage is TRBV7-8 and J usage is TRBJ2-7; TRBD2 might be the D (7 bases). The CDR3 is made up of 14 amino acids. The germline V gene encodes CDR1 SGHVS and CDR2 FQNEAQ. The CDR3 protein is CASSLEAGDYEQYF. The CDR3 DNA sequence: TGTGCCAGCAGCTTAGAGGCAGGGGACTACGAGCAGTATTTC.

This clone has just one count. The chain links TRBV13 to TRBJ2-5; 7 bases are a match to TRBD2. This CDR3 comprises 13 residues. The V and J ends lost 7 bases and 4 bases, in that order; junction bases with no gene match: 6. The germline V gene has CDR1 PRHDT and CDR2 FYEKMQ (reference sequence). CDR3 coding DNA: TGTGCCAGCAAAAGGATAGCGGGAGAGACCCAGTACTTC. It yields the protein CASKRIAGETQYF.

This clone showed up just once. V gene TRBV13 combines with J gene TRBJ2-5; no firm D call. Trimming took 5 bases from V and 3 from J, leaving 16 bases between them. CDR3 length equals 15 residues. Germline lookup yields CDR1 PRHDT and CDR2 FYEKMQ (reference sequence). CDR3 in DNA: TGTGCCAGCAGCCCCTTCGCGGTTCGTAAAGAGACCCAGTACTTC. Amino acid sequence: CASSPFAVRKETQYF.

The DNA of the CDR3 is TGTGCCAGCAGCCCGCCGGGGGATGGCTACACCTTC. It is translated as CASSPPGDGYTF. The chain has TRBV9 and TRBJ1-2; TRBD1 is a possible D gene (5 bases). The CDR3 extends over 12 amino acids. Trimming took off 4 bases at V and 6 bases at J, with 10 bases between the two ends. CDR1 is SGDLS, CDR2 YYNGEE, per germline.

The chain couples TRBV4-3 to TRBJ2-3; TRBD2 agrees at 10 bases. CDR3 length: 15 amino acids. Per the germline V gene, CDR1 is LGHNA and CDR2 is YSLEER. The trim removed 4 bases at V and 4 bases at J, leaving 5 bases unmatched. For the CDR3, the DNA is TGCGCCAGCAGCCCCACAGCGGGAGGGCCAGATACGCAGTATTTT. Protein: CASSPTAGGPDTQYF.

V is TRBV5-8 and J is TRBJ1-1; 9 bases align to TRBD1. The ends lost 4 bases at V and 5 bases at J; junction bases unmatched: 6. The CDR3 spans 14 residues. Germline assignment: CDR1 SGHTS and CDR2 YDEGEE. The CDR3 sequence is CASSPGTGTTEAFF. The DNA for the CDR3 is TGTGCCAGCAGCCCCGGGACAGGGACGACTGAAGCTTTCTTT.

This clone was counted a single time. The chain carries TRBV9 and TRBJ1-2; 9 bases are a match to TRBD1. The CDR3 length is 15 residues. The trim removed 0 bases at V and 7 bases at J, leaving 7 bases unmatched. CDR1 and CDR2 from the germline V gene are SGDLS and YYNGEE. CDR3 nucleotide sequence: TGTGCCAGCAGCGTAGCGGAAGGGGACAGGGCTGGCTACACCTTC. Translating gives CASSVAEGDRAGYTF. Together with reference TRBV9 and TRBJ1-2, the CDR3 gives the full variable domain: DSGVTQTPKHLITATGQRVTLRCSPRSGDLSVYWYQQSLDQGLQFLIQYYNGEERAKGNILERFSAQQFPDLHSELNLSSLELGDSALYFCASSVAEGDRAGYTFGSGTRLTVV.

The rearrangement links TRBV5-6 to TRBJ2-1; 16 nucleotides line up with TRBD2. Germline V gene lookup returns CDR1 SGHDT and CDR2 YYEEEE. The CDR3 contains 18 residues. The V segment lost 3 bases and the J segment 4 bases; nucleotides outside the gene matches: 7. CDR3 residues: CASSWGLAGGRRYNEQFF. In DNA form, the CDR3 reads TGTGCCAGCAGCTGGGGACTAGCGGGAGGGCGACGGTACAATGAGCAGTTCTTC.

The chain employs TRBV9 and TRBJ2-1; D uncertain. V lost 0 bases, J lost 9 bases, and 10 bases lay in between. Germline CDR1 and CDR2: SGDLS and YYNGEE. This CDR3 is 13 amino acids long. Here the CDR3 reads CASSVGNSLEQFF. Written as DNA, the CDR3 is TGTGCCAGCAGCGTAGGTAACTCCCTTGAGCAGTTCTTC.

The J gene is TRBJ1-3, the V gene TRBV19; D not certain. The CDR3 sequence is 13 residues long. The ends were cut back, 3 bases at V and 0 bases at J, with 3 bases in the middle. Germline CDR1 and CDR2: LNHDA and SQIVND (reference sequence). This CDR3 is CASSISSGNTIYF. The CDR3 nucleotides are TGTGCCAGTAGTATCAGCTCTGGAAACACCATATATTTT.